The T cell receptor (beta chain) described here comes from a study of OX40 agonist ivuxolimab in advanced cancers. About the research overall: At 0.01 to 10 mg/kg, ivuxolimab was administered intravenously to patients every 2 weeks. Treatment received earlier with anti-PD-1, anti-PD-L1 or anti-CTLA-4 agents was allowed, and under 50% had some.

This CDR3 region has 15 residues. Trimming at V came to 4 bases and at J to 6 bases, leaving 7 bases not matched to a gene. Germline V gene sequence: CDR1 SGHNT, CDR2 YYREEE (reference sequence). Notes on this clone: Its antigen is not known.

Repertoires were generated with immunoSEQ multiplex PCR, while TCRdb's copy carries only in-frame clones and drops some. The profile shows roughly 71,000 clones, 84% of them singletons. Study outcomes and limitations: In general, CD8+ T cells held more expanded clones than CD4+ did, on average. Normalized T-cell clonal expansion was also low in some nonresponders.

The chain employs TRBV5-4 and TRBJ2-2; the match to TRBD1 covers 9 bases. The source material was CD4+ or CD8+ T cells sorted from blood, sampled in a trial of the OX40 agonist ivuxolimab. This clonotype was obtained from an adult with an advanced solid tumor such as melanoma, head and neck, liver or kidney cancer. The CDR3 reads CASSTGTGTAGELFF. The DNA of the CDR3 is TGTGCCAGCAGCACCGGGACAGGGACGGCCGGGGAGCTGTTTTTT. The full variable domain, completed using reference TRBV5-4 and TRBJ2-2, is ETGVTQSPTHLIKTRGQQVTLRCSSQSGHNTVSWYQQALGQGPQFIFQYYREEENGRGNFPPRFSGLQFPNYSSELNVNALELDDSALYLCASSTGTGTAGELFFGEGSRLTVL.